This is a list of T cell receptor beta chains from one sample in a study of OX40 agonist ivuxolimab in advanced cancers. Clones were read by immunoSEQ multiplex PCR, and TCRdb kept only the in-frame ones, dropping some. The data hold 45,000 to 55,000 clones, with approximately 94% observed a single time. The sample was CD4+ or CD8+ T cells sorted from blood, taken in a trial of the OX40 agonist ivuxolimab. These receptors were taken from an adult with an advanced solid tumor such as melanoma, head and neck, liver or kidney cancer. Both conserved end residues are part of each CDR3. The order of the fields is V gene, CDR3 length, D gene, J gene, clone size, CDR3 DNA, CDR3 protein. D genes are given only for firm matches. Size is omitted from some rows. Given values are once, few, many or a class for expanded clones.

TRBV27	17	NA	TRBJ2-1	once	TGTGCCAGCTGTTTCTTCACCGGGACTCCCTCCTACAATGAGCAGTTCTTC	CASCFFTGTPSYNEQFF
TRBV28	14	NA	TRBJ2-3	NA	TGTGCCAGCAGTTTAGGATCGGGCGCAGATACGCAGTATTTT	CASSLGSGADTQYF
TRBV9	13	NA	TRBJ1-1	NA	TGTGCCAGCAGCGTATCAGGGAGCACTGAAGCTTTCTTT	CASSVSGSTEAFF
TRBV19	15	NA	TRBJ1-4	NA	TGTGCCAGTAGTCTTATGGCCCTGGGAGATGAAAAACTGTTTTTT	CASSLMALGDEKLFF
TRBV4-1	15	TRBD1	TRBJ1-2	NA	TGCGCCAGCAGCCAAGATCTGACAGGGTGGGAGATGGTGGCCTTC	CASSQDLTGWEMVAF
TRBV6-6	14	NA	TRBJ2-7	NA	TGTGCCAGCAGTTACAACTCAGGGTCCTACGAGCAGTACTTC	CASSYNSGSYEQYF
TRBV28	14	NA	TRBJ2-5	NA	TGTGCCAGCAGTCCCCTGGGCAGCGGGGAGACCCAGTACTTC	CASSPLGSGETQYF
TRBV6-5	13	NA	TRBJ2-1	NA	TGTGCCAGCAGTTTCTTAGGGGGGCGGGAGCAGTTCTTC	CASSFLGGREQFF
TRBV12-5	15	NA	TRBJ1-5	NA	TGTGCTAGTGGTTTGGTAGGCAGTGGCAATCAGCCCCAGCATTTT	CASGLVGSGNQPQHF
TRBV7-8	13	NA	TRBJ2-1	NA	TGTGCCACCGGGTGGGGGGCCTACAATGAGCAGTTCTTC	CATGWGAYNEQFF
TRBV5-1	18	NA	TRBJ2-5	NA	TGCGCCAGCAGCTTTTTCCCTGTAGCAGGGGCGGCCCAAGAGACCCAGTACTTC	CASSFFPVAGAAQETQYF
TRBV4-1	18	NA	TRBJ2-1	NA	TGCGCCAGCAGCCAAGGAGGGGGATCGGGCGGGAGATACAATGAGCAGTTCTTC	CASSQGGGSGGRYNEQFF
TRBV7-9	15	NA	TRBJ2-1	once	TGTGCCAGCAGCTTAATGAGTTTCTCCTACAATGAGCAGTTCTTC	CASSLMSFSYNEQFF
TRBV19	16	TRBD2	TRBJ2-1	NA	TGTGCCAGTAGTTCGACTAGCGTACGCTCCTACAATGAGCAGTTCTTC	CASSSTSVRSYNEQFF
TRBV11-2	13	TRBD2	TRBJ2-7	NA	TGTGCCAGCAGCTGGGGGGGAGCCAGAGAGCAGTACTTC	CASSWGGAREQYF
TRBV7-9	15	NA	TRBJ1-5	NA	TGTGCCAGCAGCTTGGACCGGGATCCCAGACGGTCCCAGCATTTT	CASSLDRDPRRSQHF
TRBV19	15	NA	TRBJ2-1	NA	TGTGCCAGTAGTATAGCCGATAACCCCTACAATGAGCAGTTCTTC	CASSIADNPYNEQFF
TRBV9	16	TRBD2	TRBJ2-3	NA	TGTGCCAGCAGCTCCGGACTAGCGGGAGGCACAGATACGCAGTATTTT	CASSSGLAGGTDTQYF
TRBV2	15	NA	TRBJ1-2	NA	TGTGCCAGCAGTGATATCGTTGTCGGTAACTATGGCTACACCTTC	CASSDIVVGNYGYTF
TRBV28	14	NA	TRBJ2-7	NA	TGTGCCAGCAGTTCTCCGAGGAGCTCCTACGAGCAGTACTTC	CASSSPRSSYEQYF
TRBV2	16	TRBD1	TRBJ2-7	NA	TGTGCCAGCAGTGAAATTTATGACAGGGGTTTCGACGAGCAGTACTTC	CASSEIYDRGFDEQYF
TRBV6-6	12	NA	TRBJ2-7	NA	TGTGCCAGCAGTTACGTGGGATCCGAGCAGTACTTC	CASSYVGSEQYF
TRBV6-1	14	NA	TRBJ2-7	few	TGTGCCAGCAATGTGGGGGAGGCATCCTACGAGCAGTACTTC	CASNVGEASYEQYF
TRBV19	14	TRBD1	TRBJ2-3	NA	TGTGCCAGTAGTTGGGGACAGCGCACAGATACGCAGTATTTT	CASSWGQRTDTQYF
TRBV10-2	11	NA	TRBJ2-7	NA	TGCGCCAGCAGGGGGTACTACGAGCAGTACTTC	CASRGYYEQYF
TRBV5-4	12	NA	TRBJ2-7	NA	TGTGCCAGCAGTGCTTCCCCCTACGAGCAGTACTTC	CASSASPYEQYF
TRBV12-1	11	NA	TRBJ2-1	once	TGTGCCAGCAGCTTTCACAATGAGCAGTTCTTC	CASSFHNEQFF